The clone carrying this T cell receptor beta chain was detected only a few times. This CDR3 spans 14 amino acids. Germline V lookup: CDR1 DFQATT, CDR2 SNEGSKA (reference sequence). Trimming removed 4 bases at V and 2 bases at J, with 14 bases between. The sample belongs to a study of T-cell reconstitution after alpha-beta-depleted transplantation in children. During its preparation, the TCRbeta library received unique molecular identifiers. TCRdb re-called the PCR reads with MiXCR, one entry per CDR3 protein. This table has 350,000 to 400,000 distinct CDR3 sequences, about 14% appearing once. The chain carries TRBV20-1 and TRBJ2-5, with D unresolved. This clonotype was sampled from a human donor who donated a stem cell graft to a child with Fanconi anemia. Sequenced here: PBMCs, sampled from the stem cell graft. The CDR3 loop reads CSANTATLQETQYF. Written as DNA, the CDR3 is TGCAGTGCTAACACAGCAACCTTACAAGAGACCCAGTACTTC.